The sequence of this T cell receptor (beta chain) was determined in a study of OX40 agonist ivuxolimab in advanced cancers. Sequencing used immunoSEQ multiplex PCR; TCRdb keeps in-frame clones, though not all of them. The table includes about 40,000 clones, around 82% detected once. The CDR3 loop spans 15 amino acids. Germline CDR1 KGHSH, CDR2 LQKENI. Trimming removed 4 bases from V and 6 bases from J, with 19 bases in between. The receptor's source is an adult with an advanced solid tumor such as melanoma, head and neck, liver or kidney cancer. This chain uses TRBV18 with TRBJ2-7, with a weak D call TRBD2 (5 bases). Specimen: CD4+ or CD8+ T cells sorted from blood, collected in a trial of the OX40 agonist ivuxolimab. As DNA, the CDR3 is TGTGCCAGCTCACGGACTGATAGGTCGGATCTCGAGCAGTACTTC. Translation gives CASSRTDRSDLEQYF. The variable domain in full, completed from reference TRBV18 and TRBJ2-7, reads NAGVMQNPRHLVRRRGQEARLRCSPMKGHSHVYWYRQLPEEGLKFMVYLQKENIIDESGMPKERFSAEFPKEGPSILRIQQVVRGDSAAYFCASSRTDRSDLEQYFGPGTRLTVT.